The entry that follows covers one T cell receptor beta chain sequence. Terminally differentiated effector memory CD45RA+ cells were excluded from the naive CD8 cells, which were CD45RO-negative and positively selected for CCR7. The sample belongs to a study of shared clonotypes between healthy human individuals. Data came from immunoSEQ multiplex PCR; TCRdb stores just in-frame clones and leaves some out. In the table there are hundreds of thousands of clones, about 96% of which are singletons. Sequences were obtained from naive CD8+ T cells sorted from blood. The source of this sequence is a woman aged 25 to 45 in good health.

CDR3 sequence (DNA): TGCGCCAGCCCCCTTATTAGACGCTACGAGCAGTACTTC. This encodes CASPLIRRYEQYF. The V gene is TRBV10-1, the J gene TRBJ2-7; D remains ambiguous. Germline V CDR1 and CDR2: WNHNN, SYGVQD (reference sequence). The CDR3 consists of 13 residues. Trimming shortened V by 8 bases and J by 3 bases, and 14 bases separated the two germline ends.